Following are 14 T cell receptor beta chains from one sample sequenced in a study of OX40 agonist ivuxolimab in advanced cancers. Sequencing was performed with immunoSEQ multiplex PCR; in TCRdb, only in-frame clones are kept and a portion is missing. The table includes about 46,000 clones, almost 90% detected once. The input for sequencing was CD4+ or CD8+ T cells sorted from blood, taken in a trial of the OX40 agonist ivuxolimab. The receptors were sampled from an adult with an advanced solid tumor such as melanoma, head and neck, liver or kidney cancer.

J is TRBJ1-3 and V is TRBV10-1; TRBD1 is a possible D gene (5 bases). Germline V gives CDR1 WNHNN, CDR2 SYGVQD (reference sequence). This CDR3 contains 16 residues. V was cut by 3 bases and J by 1 base, with 13 bases left in between. The CDR3 bases are TGCGCCAGCAGTGATGACAGCCTCTCGTCTGGAAACACCATATATTTT. Translation: CASSDDSLSSGNTIYF.

This chain links TRBV2 with TRBJ2-5; D gene unclear. This CDR3 is 14 amino acids long. The germline V gene encodes CDR1 SNHLY and CDR2 FYNNEI. The ends were cut back, 6 bases at V and 4 bases at J, with 15 bases in the middle. The CDR3 sequence: CASSVRADGETQYF. Here the CDR3 DNA reads TGTGCCAGCAGCGTCCGGGCTGACGGAGAGACCCAGTACTTC.

The J gene is TRBJ2-1, the V gene TRBV6-6; the D gene is possibly TRBD2 (6 bases). The germline V gene has CDR1 MNHNY and CDR2 SVGAGI (reference sequence). This CDR3 has 16 amino acids. The V end lost 0 bases, the J end lost 0 bases, and 9 bases lay between the germline ends. CDR3 nucleotides: TGTGCCAGCAGTTACTCTGCCGGGAGCTCCTACAATGAGCAGTTCTTC. It yields the protein CASSYSAGSSYNEQFF.

This chain connects TRBV7-9 to TRBJ1-2; D is perhaps TRBD1 (5 bases). The germline V and J ends were trimmed by 5 bases and 3 bases, with 13 bases remaining between them. The germline V gene encodes CDR1 SEHNR and CDR2 FQNEAQ (reference sequence). The CDR3 totals 14 residues. CDR3 loop: CASSADSRDYGYTF. CDR3 bases: TGTGCCAGCAGCGCAGACAGCAGGGACTATGGCTACACCTTC.

The chain carries TRBV7-9 and TRBJ1-4, with D possibly TRBD1 on 5 matching bases. Looked up from germline, CDR1 is SEHNR and CDR2 is FQNEAQ (reference sequence). V was pared by 3 bases and J by 7 bases, with 12 bases between. This CDR3 comprises 14 residues. The CDR3 sequence: CASSLGVLGEKLFF. Written as DNA, the CDR3 is TGTGCCAGCAGCTTGGGGGTCCTTGGTGAAAAACTGTTTTTT.

The chain employs TRBV27 and TRBJ1-5; D not certain. Trimming removed 6 bases from V and 3 bases from J, with 12 bases in between. Germline lookup yields CDR1 MNHEY and CDR2 SMNVEV (reference sequence). The CDR3 runs to 14 residues. The CDR3 reads CASRDLQVNQPQHF. Written as DNA, the CDR3 is TGTGCCAGCAGGGACTTACAAGTCAATCAGCCCCAGCATTTT.

V usage is TRBV28 and J usage is TRBJ1-5; D perhaps matches TRBD1 (6 bases). Trimming took off 4 bases at V and 5 bases at J, with 12 bases between the two ends. This CDR3 is built from 14 residues. From germline, CDR1 is MDHEN and CDR2 SYDVKM. The CDR3 DNA reads as TGTGCCAGCAGTTCTACAGGGTGGGATCAGCCCCAGCATTTT. Translated, it gives CASSSTGWDQPQHF.

The chain carries TRBV30 and TRBJ1-6, with D perhaps matching TRBD1 (5 bases). CDR1 and CDR2 (germline): GTSNPN, SVGIG (reference sequence). Trimming shortened V by 2 bases and J by 5 bases, and 22 bases separated the two germline ends. This CDR3 has 18 amino acids. In nucleotides, the CDR3 is TGTGCCTGGAGTCCACGACTCATCCACCGGGGGAATAATTCACCCCTCCACTTT. Translated: CAWSPRLIHRGNNSPLHF.

V gene TRBV6-5 combines with J gene TRBJ1-6; possible D gene TRBD1, 6 bases. V lost 0 bases and J 6 bases, leaving 9 bases between the germline ends. Germline CDR1 MNHEY, CDR2 SVGAGI. There are 15 residues in the CDR3. The CDR3 sequence is CASSYSGQPNSPLHF. The CDR3 bases are TGTGCCAGCAGTTACTCTGGACAGCCTAATTCACCCCTCCACTTT.

V is TRBV6-6 and J is TRBJ1-2; D remains ambiguous. The CDR3 spans 10 residues. CDR1 is MNHNY, CDR2 SVGAGI, per germline (reference sequence). V was clipped by 3 bases and J by 10 bases, with 6 bases between them. CDR3 coding DNA: TGTGCCAGCAGTTATTTAACCTACACCTTC. Translated: CASSYLTYTF.

The genes are TRBV10-3 and TRBJ1-5, with a tentative D call TRBD1 (6 bases). V lost 5 bases, J lost 5 bases, and 10 bases lay in between. Germline CDR1 and CDR2: ENHRY and SYGVKD. The CDR3 runs to 13 residues. CDR3 sequence: CAISLGAHQPQHF. For the CDR3, the DNA is TGTGCCATCAGTCTGGGGGCACATCAGCCCCAGCATTTT.

Remarks on this clone: Other DNA sequences in the sample encode the same CDR3. The chain employs TRBV28 and TRBJ2-7, with TRBD1 matching over 7 bases. The CDR3 totals 14 residues. Germline V lookup: CDR1 MDHEN, CDR2 SYDVKM. Unmatched junction bases numbered 6, after V lost 5 bases and J lost 2 bases. CDR3: CASSIRQGTYEQYF. The CDR3 DNA reads TGTGCCAGCAGTATAAGACAGGGAACCTACGAGCAGTACTTC. Full variable domain (remainder filled in from reference TRBV28 and TRBJ2-7): DVKVTQSSRYLVKRTGEKVFLECVQDMDHENMFWYRQDPGLGLRLIYFSYDVKMKEKGDIPEGYSVSREKKERFSLILESASTNQTSMYLCASSIRQGTYEQYFGPGTRLTVT.

The chain carries TRBV19 and TRBJ1-1, with a tentative D call TRBD1 (5 bases). The germline V and J ends were trimmed by 5 bases and 5 bases, with 12 bases remaining between them. CDR3 length: 13 amino acids. Germline CDR1 is LNHDA and CDR2 is SQIVND (reference sequence). The CDR3: CASSRGGVTEAFF. DNA for the CDR3: TGTGCCAGTAGTCGGGGGGGAGTTACTGAAGCTTTCTTT.

This rearrangement joins TRBV7-3 to TRBJ1-1; D is undetermined. The germline gives CDR1 SGHTA, CDR2 FQGTGA. CDR3 size: 15 residues. The ends were cut back, 1 base at V and 3 bases at J, with 12 bases in the middle. CDR3 bases: TGTGCCAGCAGCTTAATTTCGGGAGGGTACACTGAAGCTTTCTTT. The encoded protein is CASSLISGGYTEAFF.